The next 2 T cell receptor beta chains were all read from a single sample in a study of chemoradiotherapy in HPV16-positive cancers. Produced via immunoSEQ multiplex PCR; TCRdb's table is partial and in-frame only. This table holds about 66,000 clones, about nine tenths found once. Source: blood, taken from a patient who underwent chemoradiotherapy. The source is a human donor with HPV-associated anogenital cancer.

The chain uses TRBV16 and TRBJ1-2; D is perhaps TRBD1 (6 bases). Trimming shortened V by 4 bases and J by 7 bases, and 19 bases separated the two germline ends. The CDR3 has 15 residues. CDR1 and CDR2 (germline): KGHSY, FQNENV. CDR3 loop: CASSREQGLGGGYTF. The CDR3 nucleotides are TGTGCCAGCAGCCGAGAACAGGGTTTAGGTGGTGGCTACACCTTC. Looking up the rest from reference TRBV16 and TRBJ1-2 gives the full variable domain: GEEVAQTPKHLVRGEGQKAKLYCAPIKGHSYVFWYQQVLKNEFKFLISFQNENVFDETGMPKERFSAKCLPNSPCSLEIQATKLEDSAVYFCASSREQGLGGGYTFGSGTRLTVV.

This sequence joins TRBV2 and TRBJ2-7; D unresolved. Germline V CDR1 and CDR2: SNHLY, FYNNEI. The CDR3 extends over 15 amino acids. With 1 base removed from V and 7 bases from J, the gap between germline ends came to 17 bases. The CDR3 protein is CASSEGILAIEEQYF. In DNA, the CDR3 is TGTGCCAGCAGTGAAGGCATTCTGGCCATTGAAGAGCAGTACTTC.